This T cell receptor (beta chain) was sequenced for a study of T cells in women clearing cervical HPV infection. Overall study context: Controls' single incident HPV16 infection cleared within 12 months without precancer.

CDR3 size: 15 residues. Germline V gene sequence: CDR1 LNHDA, CDR2 SQIVND (reference sequence). V gave up 0 bases and J gave up 1 base, with 10 bases separating them. As to this clone: The read terminates 3 residues before the CDR3 end, so the remaining end is supplied by the germline J gene.

Clones were sequenced by immunoSEQ multiplex PCR, and TCRdb holds only the in-frame ones, with some missing. The sample's table shows tens of thousands of clones. The specimen was blood buffy coat. The origin of this receptor is a woman between 18 and 70 years old with a cervical HPV16 infection that either progressed to CIN3+ or cleared (not recorded which). The genes are TRBV19 and TRBJ2-7; D is perhaps TRBD1 (6 bases). The CDR3 reads CASSIDLGASYEQYF. The sequenced CDR3 bases are TGTGCCAGTAGTATAGATTTGGGGGCGTCCTACGAG.